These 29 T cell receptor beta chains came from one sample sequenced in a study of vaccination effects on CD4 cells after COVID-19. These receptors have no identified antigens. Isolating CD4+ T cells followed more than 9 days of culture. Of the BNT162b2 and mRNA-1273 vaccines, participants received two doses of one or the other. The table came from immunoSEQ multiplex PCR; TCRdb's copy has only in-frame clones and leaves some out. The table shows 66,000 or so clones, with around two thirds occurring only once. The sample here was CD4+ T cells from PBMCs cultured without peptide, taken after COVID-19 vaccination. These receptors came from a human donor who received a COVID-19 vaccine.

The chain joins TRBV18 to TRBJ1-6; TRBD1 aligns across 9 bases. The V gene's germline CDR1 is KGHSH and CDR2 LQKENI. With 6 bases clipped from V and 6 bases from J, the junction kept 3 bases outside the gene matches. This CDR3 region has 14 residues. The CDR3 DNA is TGTGCCAGCTCCCCGGACAGGGGTAATTCACCCCTCCACTTT. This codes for CASSPDRGNSPLHF.

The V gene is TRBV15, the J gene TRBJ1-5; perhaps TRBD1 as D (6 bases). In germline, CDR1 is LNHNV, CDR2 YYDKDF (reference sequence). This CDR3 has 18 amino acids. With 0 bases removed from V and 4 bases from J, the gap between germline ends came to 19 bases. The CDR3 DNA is TGTGCCACCAGCAGAGATGTCGGGACGGGGGCAACAAATCAGCCCCAGCATTTT. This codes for CATSRDVGTGATNQPQHF.

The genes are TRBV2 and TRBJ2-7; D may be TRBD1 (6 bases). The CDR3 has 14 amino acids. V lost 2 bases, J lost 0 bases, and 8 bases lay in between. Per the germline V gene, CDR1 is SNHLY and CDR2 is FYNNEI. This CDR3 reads CASSERGISYEQYV. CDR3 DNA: TGTGCCAGCAGTGAAAGGGGGATCTCCTACGAGCAGTACGTC.

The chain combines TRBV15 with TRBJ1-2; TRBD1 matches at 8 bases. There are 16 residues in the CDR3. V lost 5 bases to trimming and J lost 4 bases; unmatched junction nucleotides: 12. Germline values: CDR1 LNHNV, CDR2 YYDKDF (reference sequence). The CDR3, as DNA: TGTGCCACCAGCGGACCGGACAGGGCGCCTCTCTATGGCTACACCTTC. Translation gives CATSGPDRAPLYGYTF.

Here the CDR3 reads CASSWGNTEAFF. The CDR3 nucleotides read TGTGCCAGCAGCTGGGGGAACACTGAAGCTTTCTTT. This sequence joins TRBV7-9 and TRBJ1-1; D is undetermined. The CDR3 consists of 12 residues. The V and J ends lost 4 bases and 1 base respectively, with 4 bases between them. Germline V gene data show CDR1 as SEHNR and CDR2 as FQNEAQ (reference sequence). The complete variable domain, with remaining parts taken from reference TRBV7-9 and TRBJ1-1, reads DTGVSQNPRHKITKRGQNVTFRCDPISEHNRLYWYRQTLGQGPEFLTYFQNEAQLEKSRLLSDRFSAERPKGSFSTLEIQRTEQGDSAMYLCASSWGNTEAFFGQGTRLTVV.

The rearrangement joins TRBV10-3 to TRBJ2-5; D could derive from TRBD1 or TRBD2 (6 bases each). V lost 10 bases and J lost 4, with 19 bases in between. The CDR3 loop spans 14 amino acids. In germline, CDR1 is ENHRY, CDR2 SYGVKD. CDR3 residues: CATQNRGAGETQYF. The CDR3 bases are TGTGCCACCCAAAATAGGGGGGCGGGAGAGACCCAGTACTTC.

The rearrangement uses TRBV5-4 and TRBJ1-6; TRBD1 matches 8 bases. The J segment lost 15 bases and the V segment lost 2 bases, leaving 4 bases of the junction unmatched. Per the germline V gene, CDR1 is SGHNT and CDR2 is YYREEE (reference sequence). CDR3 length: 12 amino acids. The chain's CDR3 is CASSFGQGLLHF. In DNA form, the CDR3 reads TGTGCCAGCAGCTTTGGACAGGGTCTCCTCCACTTT.

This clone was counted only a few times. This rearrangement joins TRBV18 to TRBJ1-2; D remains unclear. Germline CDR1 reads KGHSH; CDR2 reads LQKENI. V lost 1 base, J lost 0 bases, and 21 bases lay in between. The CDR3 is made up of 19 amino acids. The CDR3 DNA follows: TGTGCCAGCTCACCACTGGGTAGGGCTGATTCTCGCCCTAACTATGGCTACACCTTC. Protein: CASSPLGRADSRPNYGYTF.

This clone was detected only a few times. The CDR3 bases are TGCGCCAGCAGCTTGCACACTAACTATGGCTACACCTTC. Translating gives CASSLHTNYGYTF. The chain employs TRBV5-1 and TRBJ1-2; no clear D gene. Germline CDR1 reads SGHRS; CDR2 reads YFSETQ. The length of the CDR3 is 13 residues. With 1 base removed from V and 0 bases from J, the gap between germline ends came to 4 bases.

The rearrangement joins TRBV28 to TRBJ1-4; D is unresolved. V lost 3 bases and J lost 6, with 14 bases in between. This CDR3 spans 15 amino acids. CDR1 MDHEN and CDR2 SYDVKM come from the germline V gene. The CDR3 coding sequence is TGTGCCAGCAGTTTGGCCGGGCACGGCGATGAAAAACTGTTTTTT. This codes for CASSLAGHGDEKLFF.

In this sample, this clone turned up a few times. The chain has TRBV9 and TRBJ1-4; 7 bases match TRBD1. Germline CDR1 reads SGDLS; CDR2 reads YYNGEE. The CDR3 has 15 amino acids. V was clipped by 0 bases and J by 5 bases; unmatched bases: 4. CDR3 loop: CASSVAPGGNEKLFF. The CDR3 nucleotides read TGTGCCAGCAGCGTAGCTCCAGGGGGGAATGAAAAACTGTTTTTT.

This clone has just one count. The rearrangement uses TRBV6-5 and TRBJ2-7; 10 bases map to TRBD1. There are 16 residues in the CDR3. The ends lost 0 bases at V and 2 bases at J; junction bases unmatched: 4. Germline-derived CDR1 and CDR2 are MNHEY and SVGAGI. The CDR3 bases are TGTGCCAGCAGTTACTCTTACGGGACAGGGGCCTACGAGCAGTACGTC. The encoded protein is CASSYSYGTGAYEQYV.

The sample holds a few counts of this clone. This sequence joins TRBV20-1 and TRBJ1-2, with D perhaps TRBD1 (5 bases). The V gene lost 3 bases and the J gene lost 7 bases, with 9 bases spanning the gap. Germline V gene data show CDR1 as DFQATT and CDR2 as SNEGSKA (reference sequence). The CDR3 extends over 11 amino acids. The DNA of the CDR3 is TGCAGTGCTAGCACAGGAGGTGGCTACACCTTC. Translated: CSASTGGGYTF.

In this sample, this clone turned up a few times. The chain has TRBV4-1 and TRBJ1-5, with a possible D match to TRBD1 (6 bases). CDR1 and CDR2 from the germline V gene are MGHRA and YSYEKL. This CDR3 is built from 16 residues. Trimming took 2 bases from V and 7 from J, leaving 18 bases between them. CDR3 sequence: CASSQSLGRGSQPQHF. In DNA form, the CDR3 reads TGCGCCAGCAGCCAATCCCTGGGCAGGGGATCGCAGCCCCAGCATTTT.

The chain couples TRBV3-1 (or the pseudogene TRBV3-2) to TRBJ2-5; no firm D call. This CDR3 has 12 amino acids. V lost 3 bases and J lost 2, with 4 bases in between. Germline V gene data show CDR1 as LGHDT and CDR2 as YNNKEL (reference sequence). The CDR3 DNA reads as TGTGCCAGCAGCCATTTACAAGAGACCCAGTACTTC. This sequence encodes CASSHLQETQYF.

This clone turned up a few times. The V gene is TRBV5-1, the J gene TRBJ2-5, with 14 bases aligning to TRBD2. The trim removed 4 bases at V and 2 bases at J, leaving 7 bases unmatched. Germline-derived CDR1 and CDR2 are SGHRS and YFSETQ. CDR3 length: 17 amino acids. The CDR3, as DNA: TGCGCCAGCAGCCTCGGACTAGCGGGGGGTCTTCAAGAGACCCAGTACTTC. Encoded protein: CASSLGLAGGLQETQYF.

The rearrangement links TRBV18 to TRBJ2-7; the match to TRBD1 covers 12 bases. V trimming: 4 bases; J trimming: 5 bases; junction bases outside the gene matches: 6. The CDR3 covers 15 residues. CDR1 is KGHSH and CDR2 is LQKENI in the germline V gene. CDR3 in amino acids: CASSLGTGGWNEQYV. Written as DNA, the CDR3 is TGTGCCAGCTCACTCGGGACAGGGGGCTGGAACGAGCAGTACGTC.

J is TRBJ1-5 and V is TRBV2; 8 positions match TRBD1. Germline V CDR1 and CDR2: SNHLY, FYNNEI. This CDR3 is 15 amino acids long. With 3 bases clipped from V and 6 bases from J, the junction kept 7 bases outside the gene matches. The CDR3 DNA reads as TGTGCCAGCAGTGATCAAGGACAGGGCGGTCAGCCCCAGCATTTT. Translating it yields CASSDQGQGGQPQHF.

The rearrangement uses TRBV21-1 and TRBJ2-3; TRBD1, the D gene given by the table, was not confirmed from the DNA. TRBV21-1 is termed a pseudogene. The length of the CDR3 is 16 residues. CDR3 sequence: CASSKRGREKTDTQYF. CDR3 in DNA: TGTGCCAGCAGCAAACGAGGCAGGGAAAAGACAGATACGCAGTATTTT.

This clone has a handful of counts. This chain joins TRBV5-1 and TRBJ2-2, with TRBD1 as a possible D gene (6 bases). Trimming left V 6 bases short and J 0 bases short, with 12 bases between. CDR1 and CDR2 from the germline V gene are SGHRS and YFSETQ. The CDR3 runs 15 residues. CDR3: CASTMTGTNTGELFF. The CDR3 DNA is TGCGCCAGCACCATGACAGGCACGAACACCGGGGAGCTGTTTTTT.

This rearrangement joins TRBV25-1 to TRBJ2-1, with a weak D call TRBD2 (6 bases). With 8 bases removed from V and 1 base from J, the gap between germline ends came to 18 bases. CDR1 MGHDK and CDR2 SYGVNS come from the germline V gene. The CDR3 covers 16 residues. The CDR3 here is CASHSSAGTSYNEQFF. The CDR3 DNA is TGTGCCAGCCACAGCAGCGCCGGGACTTCCTACAATGAGCAGTTCTTC.

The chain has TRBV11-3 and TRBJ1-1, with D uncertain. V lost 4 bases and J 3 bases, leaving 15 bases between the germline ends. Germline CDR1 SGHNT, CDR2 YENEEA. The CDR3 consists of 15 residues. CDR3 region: CASSSGREYDTEAFF. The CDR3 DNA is TGTGCCAGCAGCTCAGGACGGGAATATGACACTGAAGCTTTCTTT.

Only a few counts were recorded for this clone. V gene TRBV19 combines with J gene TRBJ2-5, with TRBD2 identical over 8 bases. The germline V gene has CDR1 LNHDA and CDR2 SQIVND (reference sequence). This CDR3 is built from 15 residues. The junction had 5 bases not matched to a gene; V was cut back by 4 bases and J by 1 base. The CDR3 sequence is CASSTTAGVQETQYF. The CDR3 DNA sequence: TGTGCCAGTAGTACAACAGCGGGAGTCCAAGAGACCCAGTACTTC.

DNA of the CDR3: TGCGCCAGCAGCACACTCCCTAGCGGGCAAGAGACCCAGTACTTC. This encodes CASSTLPSGQETQYF. The chain recombines TRBV5-1 with TRBJ2-5; 8 nucleotides match TRBD2. Trimming at V came to 4 bases and at J to 2 bases, leaving 7 bases not matched to a gene. CDR3 size: 15 residues. Germline lookup yields CDR1 SGHRS and CDR2 YFSETQ.

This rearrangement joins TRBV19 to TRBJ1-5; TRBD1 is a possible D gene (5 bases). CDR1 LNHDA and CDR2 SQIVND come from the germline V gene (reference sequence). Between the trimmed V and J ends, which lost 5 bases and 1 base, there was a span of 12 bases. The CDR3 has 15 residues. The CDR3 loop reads CASSGRAFSNQPQHF. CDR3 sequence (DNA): TGTGCCAGTAGTGGCAGGGCGTTCAGCAATCAGCCCCAGCATTTT.

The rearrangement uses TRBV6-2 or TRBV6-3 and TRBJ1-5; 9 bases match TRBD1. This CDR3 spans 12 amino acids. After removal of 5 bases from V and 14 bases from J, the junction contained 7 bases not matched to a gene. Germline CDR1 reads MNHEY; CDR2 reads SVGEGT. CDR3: CASSTGDRAKHF. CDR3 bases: TGTGCCAGCAGTACCGGGGACAGGGCGAAGCATTTT.

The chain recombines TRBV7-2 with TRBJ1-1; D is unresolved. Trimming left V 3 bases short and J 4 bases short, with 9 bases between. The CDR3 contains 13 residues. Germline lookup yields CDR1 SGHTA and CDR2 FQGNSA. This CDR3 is CASSFSISTEAFF. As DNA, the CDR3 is TGTGCCAGCAGCTTTTCTATATCCACTGAAGCTTTCTTT.

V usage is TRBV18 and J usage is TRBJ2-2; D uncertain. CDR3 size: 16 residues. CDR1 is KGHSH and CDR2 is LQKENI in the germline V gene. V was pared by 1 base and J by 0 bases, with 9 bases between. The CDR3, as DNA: TGTGCCAGCTCACCACTGAGCCTTCCGAACACCGGGGAGCTGTTTTTT. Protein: CASSPLSLPNTGELFF.

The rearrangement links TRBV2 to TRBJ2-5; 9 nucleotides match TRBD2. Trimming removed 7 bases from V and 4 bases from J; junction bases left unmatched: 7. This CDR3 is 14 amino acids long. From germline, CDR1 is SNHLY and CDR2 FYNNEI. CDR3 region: CASNLSGGGETQYF. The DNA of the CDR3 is TGTGCCAGCAATCTTAGCGGGGGAGGAGAGACCCAGTACTTC. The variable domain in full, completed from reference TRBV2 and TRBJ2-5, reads EPEVTQTPSHQVTQMGQEVILRCVPISNHLYFYWYRQILGQKVEFLVSFYNNEISEKSEIFDDQFSVERPDGSNFTLKIRSTKLEDSAMYFCASNLSGGGETQYFGPGTRLLVL.